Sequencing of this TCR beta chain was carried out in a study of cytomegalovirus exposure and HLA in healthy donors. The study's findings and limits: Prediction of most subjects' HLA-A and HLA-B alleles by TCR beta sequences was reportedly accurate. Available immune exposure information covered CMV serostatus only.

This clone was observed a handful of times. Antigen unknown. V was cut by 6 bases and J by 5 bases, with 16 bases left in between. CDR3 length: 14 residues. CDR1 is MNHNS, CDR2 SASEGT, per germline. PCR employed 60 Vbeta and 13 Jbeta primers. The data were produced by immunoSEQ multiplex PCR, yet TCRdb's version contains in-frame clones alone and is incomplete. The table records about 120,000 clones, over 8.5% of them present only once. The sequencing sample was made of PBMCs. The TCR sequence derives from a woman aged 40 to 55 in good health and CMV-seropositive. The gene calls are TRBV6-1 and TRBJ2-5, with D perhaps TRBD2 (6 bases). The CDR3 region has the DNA TGTGCCAGCAGAGAGGGACCCGGAGGGGAGACCCAGTACTTC. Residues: CASREGPGGETQYF.